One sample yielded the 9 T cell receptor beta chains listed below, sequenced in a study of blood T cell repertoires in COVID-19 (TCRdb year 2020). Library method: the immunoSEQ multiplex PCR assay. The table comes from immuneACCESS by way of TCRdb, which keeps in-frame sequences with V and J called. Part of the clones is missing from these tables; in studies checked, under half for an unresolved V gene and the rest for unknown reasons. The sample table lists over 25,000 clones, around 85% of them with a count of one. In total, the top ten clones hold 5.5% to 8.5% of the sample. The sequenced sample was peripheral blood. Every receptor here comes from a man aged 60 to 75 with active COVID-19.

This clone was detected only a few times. In DNA form, the CDR3 reads TGCAGCGTTGATAAACTAGCGGGGACATACAATGAGCAGTTCTTC. Protein sequence: CSVDKLAGTYNEQFF. This chain links TRBV29-1 with TRBJ2-1; 10 bases match TRBD2. This CDR3 is 15 amino acids long. V trimming: 3 bases; J trimming: 4 bases; junction bases outside the gene matches: 6. The germline V gene has CDR1 SQVTM and CDR2 ANQGSEA.

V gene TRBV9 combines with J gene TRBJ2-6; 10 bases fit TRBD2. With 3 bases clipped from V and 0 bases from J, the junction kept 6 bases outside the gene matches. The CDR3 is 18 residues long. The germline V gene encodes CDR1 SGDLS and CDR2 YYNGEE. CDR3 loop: CASSGTSGKTSGANVLTF. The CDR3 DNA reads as TGTGCCAGCAGCGGGACTAGCGGTAAAACCTCTGGGGCCAACGTCCTGACTTTC.

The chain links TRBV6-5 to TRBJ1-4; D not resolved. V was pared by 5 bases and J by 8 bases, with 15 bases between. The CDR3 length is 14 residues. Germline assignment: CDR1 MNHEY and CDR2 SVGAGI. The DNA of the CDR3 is TGTGCCAGCAGTCCCTCGGACGGGAGGGAAAAACTGTTTTTT. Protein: CASSPSDGREKLFF.

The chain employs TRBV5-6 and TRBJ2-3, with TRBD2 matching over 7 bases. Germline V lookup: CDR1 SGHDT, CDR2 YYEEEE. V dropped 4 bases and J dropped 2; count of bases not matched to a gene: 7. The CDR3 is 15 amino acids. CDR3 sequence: CASSPSGTNTDTQYF. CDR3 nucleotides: TGTGCCAGCAGCCCCTCCGGGACTAACACAGATACGCAGTATTTT.

CDR3 sequence: CASSFGSLNEQFF. The CDR3 nucleotides are TGCGCCAGCAGCTTCGGGTCCCTCAATGAGCAGTTCTTC. The chain combines TRBV5-1 with TRBJ2-1; D gene ambiguous. This CDR3 region has 13 residues. With 2 bases removed from V and 6 bases from J, the gap between germline ends came to 9 bases. In germline, CDR1 is SGHRS, CDR2 YFSETQ.

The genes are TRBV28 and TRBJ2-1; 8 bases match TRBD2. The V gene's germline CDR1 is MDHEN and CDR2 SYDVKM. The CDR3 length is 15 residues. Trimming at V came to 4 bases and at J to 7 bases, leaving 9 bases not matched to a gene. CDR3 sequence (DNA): TGTGCCAGCAGTTATTCGGGGACTAGGGTAAATGAGCAGTTCTTC. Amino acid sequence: CASSYSGTRVNEQFF. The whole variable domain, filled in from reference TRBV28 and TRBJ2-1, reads DVKVTQSSRYLVKRTGEKVFLECVQDMDHENMFWYRQDPGLGLRLIYFSYDVKMKEKGDIPEGYSVSREKKERFSLILESASTNQTSMYLCASSYSGTRVNEQFFGPGTRLTVL.

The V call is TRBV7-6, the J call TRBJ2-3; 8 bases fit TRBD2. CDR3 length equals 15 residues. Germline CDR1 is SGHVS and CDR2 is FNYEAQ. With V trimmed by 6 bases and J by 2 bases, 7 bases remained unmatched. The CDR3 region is CASRRGLADTDTQYF. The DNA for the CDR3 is TGTGCCAGCAGACGTGGACTAGCTGACACAGATACGCAGTATTTT.

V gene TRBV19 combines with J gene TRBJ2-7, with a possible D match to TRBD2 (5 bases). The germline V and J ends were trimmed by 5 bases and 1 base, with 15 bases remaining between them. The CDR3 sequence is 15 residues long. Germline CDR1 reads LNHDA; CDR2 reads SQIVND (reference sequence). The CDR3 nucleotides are TGTGCCAGTAGTTACGCGGGTTCACCGTCCTACGAGCAGTACTTC. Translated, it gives CASSYAGSPSYEQYF.

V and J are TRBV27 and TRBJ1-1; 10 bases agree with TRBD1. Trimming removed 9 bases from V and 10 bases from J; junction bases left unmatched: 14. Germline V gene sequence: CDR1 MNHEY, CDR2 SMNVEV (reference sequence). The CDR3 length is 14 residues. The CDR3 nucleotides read TGTGCCAGTACCCCCCGAGGACAGGGGGGGGGAGCTTTCTTT. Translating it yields CASTPRGQGGGAFF.